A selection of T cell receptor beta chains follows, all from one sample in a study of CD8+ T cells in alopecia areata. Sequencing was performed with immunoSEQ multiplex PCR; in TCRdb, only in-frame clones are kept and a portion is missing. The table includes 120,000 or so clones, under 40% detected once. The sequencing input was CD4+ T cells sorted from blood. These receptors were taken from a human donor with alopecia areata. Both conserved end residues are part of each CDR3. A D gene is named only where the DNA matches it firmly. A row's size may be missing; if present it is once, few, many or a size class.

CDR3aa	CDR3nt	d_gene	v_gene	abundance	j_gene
CASSLGQGYTEAFF	TGTGCCAGCAGCCTGGGACAGGGCTACACTGAAGCTTTCTTT	TRBD1	TRBV7-2	.	TRBJ1-1
CASSQIGSGPQGEQFF	TGCGCCAGCAGCCAAATCGGTAGCGGCCCACAGGGTGAGCAGTTCTTC	.	TRBV4-1	.	TRBJ2-1
CASSLRYDQETQYF	TGTGCCAGCAGCTTACGTTATGATCAGGAGACCCAGTACTTC	.	TRBV7-9	.	TRBJ2-5
CSVESRLAGGEQYF	TGCAGCGTTGAAAGTCGACTAGCGGGAGGCGAGCAGTACTTC	TRBD2	TRBV29-1	few	TRBJ2-7
CASSVAIATSDTYNEQFF	TGTGCCAGCAGCGTAGCTATTGCGACTAGCGACACCTACAATGAGCAGTTCTTC	TRBD2	TRBV9	few	TRBJ2-1
CAWTPLAGVSEQYF	TGTGCCTGGACCCCGCTAGCGGGAGTAAGCGAGCAGTACTTC	TRBD2	TRBV30	.	TRBJ2-7
CASSPRETQYF	TGTGCCAGCTCACCACGGGAGACCCAGTACTTC	.	TRBV18	few	TRBJ2-5
CASSLTLLPGGSYEQYF	TGCGCCAGCAGCTTGACCTTACTTCCCGGGGGCTCCTACGAGCAGTACTTC	.	TRBV5-1	few	TRBJ2-7
CSVARRLSTEAFF	TGCAGCGTCGCCCGGCGGTTGAGCACTGAAGCTTTCTTT	.	TRBV29-1	.	TRBJ1-1
CASSSLLGQSGGYTF	TGTGCCAGCAGTTCGTTGTTGGGACAGTCAGGTGGCTACACCTTC	TRBD1	TRBV6-5	.	TRBJ1-2
CASSLAAFGENEKLFF	TGCGCCAGCAGCTTGGCGGCATTCGGTGAAAATGAAAAACTGTTTTTT	.	TRBV5-1	once	TRBJ1-4
CASSLGLPQGFETQYF	TGTGCCAGCAGCTTAGGCCTCCCACAGGGATTTGAGACCCAGTACTTC	.	TRBV13	.	TRBJ2-5
CASSLEAGLPSETQYF	TGTGCCAGCAGCCTCGAGGCGGGACTCCCTTCAGAGACCCAGTACTTC	.	TRBV9	.	TRBJ2-5
CSVGNAEAFF	TGCAGCGTGGGGAATGCAGAAGCTTTCTTT	.	TRBV29-1	.	TRBJ1-1
CASTQLGQGSEKLFF	TGTGCCAGCACCCAACTGGGACAGGGTAGTGAAAAACTGTTTTTT	TRBD1	TRBV6-5	few	TRBJ1-4
CASSSPGTGDVKTQYF	TGTGCCAGCAGTTCCCCCGGGACAGGGGACGTGAAGACCCAGTACTTC	TRBD1	TRBV28	few	TRBJ2-5
CSVKDRTNTEAFF	TGCAGCGTGAAAGACAGGACGAACACTGAAGCTTTCTTT	.	TRBV29-1	few	TRBJ1-1
CSVRLKGSGNTIYF	TGCAGCGTCCGACTTAAGGGCTCTGGAAACACCATATATTTT	.	TRBV29-1	.	TRBJ1-3
CASSLGVGMNTEAFF	TGCGCCAGCAGCCTGGGCGTTGGCATGAACACTGAAGCTTTCTTT	.	TRBV4-3	once	TRBJ1-1
CASSFSDAGQPQHF	TGTGCCAGCAGCTTTTCGGATGCAGGTCAGCCCCAGCATTTT	.	TRBV7-2	few	TRBJ1-5
CASSEALGATNEKLFF	TGTGCCAGCAGTGAAGCCCTGGGTGCAACTAATGAAAAACTGTTTTTT	.	TRBV2	.	TRBJ1-4
CASTTGVQETQYF	TGTGCCAGCACAACGGGAGTCCAAGAGACCCAGTACTTC	.	TRBV28	.	TRBJ2-5
CASSQDSWGYTF	TGTGCCAGCAGCCAGGACAGTTGGGGCTACACCTTC	.	TRBV5-4	few	TRBJ1-2
CASSPYIGTEETQYF	TGCGCCAGCAGTCCGTATATAGGGACAGAAGAGACCCAGTACTTC	TRBD1	TRBV5-1	.	TRBJ2-5
CASSVRGQGAYTF	TGTGCCAGCAGTGTACGGGGACAGGGAGCCTACACCTTC	TRBD1	TRBV2	once	TRBJ1-2
CSAKPGTEAFF	TGCAGTGCGAAACCGGGAACTGAAGCTTTCTTT	.	TRBV20-1	few	TRBJ1-1
CSVQISGANVLTF	TGCAGCGTCCAAATCTCTGGGGCCAACGTCCTGACTTTC	.	TRBV29-1	.	TRBJ2-6
CASSWGQGTGELFF	TGCGCCAGCAGCTGGGGGCAGGGCACCGGGGAGCTGTTTTTT	.	TRBV5-1	.	TRBJ2-2
CASSDLGSSYEQYF	TGTGCCAGCAGTGATCTTGGCAGCTCCTACGAGCAGTACTTC	.	TRBV2	.	TRBJ2-7
CSVAVTGDNQPQHF	TGCAGCGTTGCAGTTACAGGGGACAATCAGCCCCAGCATTTT	TRBD1	TRBV29-1	.	TRBJ1-5
CASSPLFRSTDTQYF	TGTGCCAGCAGCCCCCTTTTCCGGAGCACAGATACGCAGTATTTT	.	TRBV7-2	.	TRBJ2-3
CASSHPGSGEMGEQFF	TGCGCCAGCAGTCACCCGGGGAGCGGGGAAATGGGTGAGCAGTTCTTC	TRBD2	TRBV23-1	few	TRBJ2-1
CSVEDWAGGTDTQYF	TGCAGCGTTGAAGATTGGGCAGGGGGCACAGATACGCAGTATTTT	.	TRBV29-1	.	TRBJ2-3
CASSPGAYEQYF	TGTGCCAGTAGTCCGGGGGCTTACGAGCAGTACTTC	.	TRBV19	.	TRBJ2-7
CASSLAGDTQYF	TGCGCCAGCAGCTTGGCGGGAGATACGCAGTATTTT	.	TRBV5-1	.	TRBJ2-3
CASSLYGEQFF	TGTGCCAGCAGCTTGTATGGTGAGCAGTTCTTC	.	TRBV5-6	few	TRBJ2-1
CSVNSGRHTDTQYF	TGCAGCGTCAATAGCGGGAGGCACACAGATACGCAGTATTTT	TRBD2	TRBV29-1	.	TRBJ2-3
CASSPGWREQYF	TGTGCCAGCAGTCCGGGCTGGCGCGAGCAGTACTTC	.	TRBV7-2	.	TRBJ2-7
CAWIASDWADTQYF	TGTGCCTGGATAGCCAGCGATTGGGCAGATACGCAGTATTTT	.	TRBV30	.	TRBJ2-3
CASSAGTLLAKNIQYF	TGTGCCAGCAGCGCCGGGACCCTATTAGCCAAAAACATTCAGTACTTC	.	TRBV28	.	TRBJ2-4
CASSPSGMGGYTF	TGTGCCAGCAGCCCGAGTGGAATGGGAGGCTACACCTTC	.	TRBV7-2	few	TRBJ1-2
CASSLPGALIYEQYF	TGTGCCAGCAGTTTACCAGGGGCCCTTATCTACGAGCAGTACTTC	.	TRBV28	few	TRBJ2-7
CASSPETGVEAFF	TGCGCCAGCAGCCCGGAAACAGGGGTTGAAGCTTTCTTT	TRBD1	TRBV5-1	.	TRBJ1-1
CSVPGPSYEQYF	TGCAGCGTCCCGGGTCCATCCTACGAGCAGTACTTC	.	TRBV29-1	.	TRBJ2-7
CSVSGQGDQPQHF	TGCAGCGTTTCAGGACAGGGTGATCAGCCCCAGCATTTT	TRBD1	TRBV29-1	.	TRBJ1-5
CASSQIDYEQYF	TGCGCCAGCAGCCAGATTGACTACGAGCAGTACTTC	.	TRBV5-1	few	TRBJ2-7
CASTSRAWRGELFF	TGTGCCAGCACCTCCAGGGCATGGCGCGGGGAGCTGTTTTTT	.	TRBV7-2	few	TRBJ2-2
CASSQGRGGDEQYF	TGCGCCAGCAGCCAAGGTCGAGGGGGCGACGAGCAGTACTTC	TRBD1	TRBV4-1	.	TRBJ2-7
CASSSRRDRVFFANTGELFF	TGCGCCAGCAGCTCGCGGAGGGACAGGGTCTTCTTCGCGAACACCGGGGAGCTGTTTTTT	TRBD1	TRBV4-3	.	TRBJ2-2
CAWSTQMNTEAFF	TGTGCCTGGAGCACTCAAATGAACACTGAAGCTTTCTTT	.	TRBV30	.	TRBJ1-1